This T cell receptor (beta chain) was sequenced in a study of graft-versus-host responses after intestinal transplantation. As for the study in general: Induction using anti-thymocyte globulin, followed by tacrolimus and steroids for 2 to 4 years, was given to all recipients. Study-level findings and limits: Researchers found GvH clones in recipient marrow, and some showed up first in ileum or blood.

Per the germline V gene, CDR1 is WNHNN and CDR2 is SYGVQD (reference sequence). The CDR3 is 12 residues long. The J segment lost 5 bases and the V segment lost 5 bases, leaving 2 bases of the junction unmatched. Clones were sequenced by immunoSEQ multiplex PCR, and TCRdb holds only the in-frame ones, with some missing. The table has roughly 69,000 clones, 92% seen once. Comments on this clone: What it recognizes is unknown.

Post-transplantation marrow specimens were derived from the posterior iliac crest or an alternative site. The material sequenced was bone marrow, taken nearly 750 days after intestinal transplantation. The chain joins TRBV10-1 to TRBJ1-1; 7 nucleotides agree with TRBD1. The TCR originated in a human patient who received an intestinal transplant, so some T cells may come from the graft donor. CDR3 amino acids: CASSQGETEAFF. The CDR3 bases are TGCGCCAGCAGTCAGGGGGAGACTGAAGCTTTCTTT.